The 21 T cell receptor beta chains listed next were all sequenced from one sample in a study of Ad26.COV2.S vaccination and SARS-CoV-2 variants. Specified treatment: roughly 19 received Ad26.COV2.S at low or high dose, single or two shots; 5 received placebo; per-sample allocation not given. Collection of the samples took place on day 63 after the first injection of vaccine or placebo. The data were produced by immunoSEQ multiplex PCR, yet TCRdb's version contains in-frame clones alone and is incomplete. Among hundreds of thousands of clones listed, around nine tenths were seen once. The sequenced sample was peripheral blood, obtained in a trial of Ad26.COV2.S vaccine versus placebo. The receptors shown here come from a person between 18 and 65 years old who received the Ad26.COV2.S COVID-19 vaccine or a placebo.

This clone is a singleton in its sample. V usage is TRBV11-2 and J usage is TRBJ2-3; TRBD2 aligns across 9 bases. Germline V gives CDR1 SGHAT, CDR2 FQNNGV. The trim removed 3 bases at V and 1 base at J, leaving 5 bases unmatched. CDR3 length: 16 residues. CDR3 DNA: TGTGCCAGCAGCTTCATCAGGACTAGCGGCACAGATACGCAGTATTTT. Amino acids: CASSFIRTSGTDTQYF.

The chain recombines TRBV6-6 with TRBJ2-3; the match to TRBD1 covers 7 bases. Trimming cost V 5 bases and J 0 bases; bases outside gene matches: 5. The length of the CDR3 is 15 residues. Germline V gives CDR1 MNHNY, CDR2 SVGAGI (reference sequence). The CDR3 DNA sequence: TGTGCCAGCAGTAGACAGGGTTCAAGCACAGATACGCAGTATTTT. Translated: CASSRQGSSTDTQYF.

This clone showed up just a few times. CDR3 in DNA: TGTGCCACCAAGGAGGACCCTTCGAATTCACCCCTCCACTTT. Translation: CATKEDPSNSPLHF. The chain joins TRBV2 to TRBJ1-6; D not certain. CDR3 length equals 14 residues. CDR1 and CDR2 (germline): SNHLY, FYNNEI. V was clipped by 10 bases and J by 7 bases, with 17 bases between them.

The J gene is TRBJ2-2, the V gene TRBV29-1; D is possibly TRBD2 (6 bases). Germline V gene lookup returns CDR1 SQVTM and CDR2 ANQGSEA. The CDR3 length is 13 residues. V lost 2 bases, J lost 4 bases, and 8 bases lay in between. CDR3 amino acids: CSVERGGTGELFF. Here the CDR3 DNA reads TGCAGCGTTGAAAGGGGAGGCACCGGGGAGCTGTTTTTT.

The genes are TRBV28 and TRBJ2-1; 10 bases match TRBD2. Germline loops: CDR1 MDHEN, CDR2 SYDVKM. Trimming cost V 2 bases and J 7 bases; bases outside gene matches: 5. The length of the CDR3 is 15 residues. Here the CDR3 DNA reads TGTGCCAGCAGTTTACTAGCGGGAGTCTCAAATGAGCAGTTCTTC. It translates to CASSLLAGVSNEQFF.

A word on this clone: Other DNA sequences of this sample code for an identical CDR3. DNA of the CDR3: TGTGCCAGCAGCTCTCGGACAGGGGGAAACACCATATATTTT. Translating it yields CASSSRTGGNTIYF. The rearrangement joins TRBV7-2 to TRBJ1-3; 8 bases map to TRBD1. V shed 4 bases and J 4 bases; nucleotides not matched to a gene: 3. Germline CDR1 is SGHTA and CDR2 is FQGNSA. The CDR3 has 14 amino acids.

This clone has just one count. The chain couples TRBV30 to TRBJ2-1; D is unclear. The CDR3 spans 17 residues. Germline lookup yields CDR1 GTSNPN and CDR2 SVGIG (reference sequence). The V gene lost 3 bases and the J gene lost 0 bases, with 18 bases spanning the gap. CDR3 protein: CAWSPKEGRLSYNEQFF. As DNA, the CDR3 is TGTGCCTGGAGCCCCAAAGAAGGGCGGCTCTCCTACAATGAGCAGTTCTTC. The full variable domain, completed using reference TRBV30 and TRBJ2-1, is SQTIHQWPATLVQPVGSPLSLECTVEGTSNPNLYWYRQAAGRGLQLLFYSVGIGQISSEVPQNLSASRPQDRQFILSSKKLLLSDSGFYLCAWSPKEGRLSYNEQFFGPGTRLTVL.

The J gene is TRBJ1-1, the V gene TRBV14; 9 bases align to TRBD1. Looked up from germline, CDR1 is SGHDN and CDR2 is FVKESK. The V and J ends lost 4 bases and 1 base, in that order; junction bases with no gene match: 4. The CDR3 length is 15 residues. CDR3 coding DNA: TGTGCCAGCAGCCGATTGACAGGGGGGAACACTGAAGCTTTCTTT. It encodes CASSRLTGGNTEAFF.

The CDR3 reads CSTDGLAGSSRETQYF. In DNA form, the CDR3 reads TGCAGCACGGACGGACTAGCGGGATCTTCACGGGAGACCCAGTACTTC. This chain uses TRBV29-1 with TRBJ2-5; 12 nucleotides match TRBD2. Germline CDR1 reads SQVTM; CDR2 reads ANQGSEA. Unmatched junction bases numbered 15, after V lost 8 bases and J lost 5 bases. The CDR3 extends over 16 amino acids. The variable domain in full, completed from reference TRBV29-1 and TRBJ2-5, reads SAVISQKPSRDICQRGTSLTIQCQVDSQVTMMFWYRQQPGQSLTLIATANQGSEATYESGFVIDKFPISRPNLTFSTLTVSNMSPEDSSIYLCSTDGLAGSSRETQYFGPGTRLLVL.

The chain joins TRBV4-1 to TRBJ2-5; TRBD2 matches at 13 bases. Germline values: CDR1 MGHRA, CDR2 YSYEKL. This CDR3 contains 16 residues. After removal of 2 bases from V and 4 bases from J, the junction contained 4 bases not matched to a gene. The CDR3 bases are TGCGCCAGCAGCCAACCGACTAGCGGGAGGCCAGAGACCCAGTACTTC. Encoded protein: CASSQPTSGRPETQYF.

The chain employs TRBV2 and TRBJ2-7, with D uncertain. V gave up 4 bases and J gave up 3 bases, with 10 bases separating them. This CDR3 contains 13 residues. Germline CDR1 and CDR2: SNHLY and FYNNEI. The CDR3 loop reads CASSVGSYYEQYF. Written as DNA, the CDR3 is TGTGCCAGCAGTGTTGGCAGTTACTACGAGCAGTACTTC.

The chain has TRBV23-1 and TRBJ1-1; D is undetermined. TRBV23-1 belongs to the ORF category, with a function that is uncertain. The CDR3 contains 15 residues. Trimming removed 0 bases from V and 0 bases from J, with 8 bases in between. The CDR3 is CASSQSTGVNTEAFF. CDR3 sequence (DNA): TGCGCCAGCAGTCAATCGACGGGAGTGAACACTGAAGCTTTCTTT.

To note about this clone: Additional DNA sequences in this sample encode the identical CDR3. V is TRBV7-2 and J is TRBJ2-1; possible D gene TRBD2, 6 bases. Germline V gene data show CDR1 as SGHTA and CDR2 as FQGNSA. V was trimmed by 3 bases and J by 0 bases, leaving 9 bases between them. CDR3 length: 15 amino acids. The CDR3, as DNA: TGTGCCAGCAGCTTGGCGGGGAGCTCCTACAATGAGCAGTTCTTC. Amino acids: CASSLAGSSYNEQFF.

V usage is TRBV7-7 and J usage is TRBJ2-5; a possible D gene is TRBD1 (6 bases). Trimming cost V 4 bases and J 1 base, with 10 bases left between them. CDR3 size: 14 residues. Per germline, CDR1 SSHAT and CDR2 FNYEAQ (reference sequence). The DNA for the CDR3 is TGTGCCAGCAGCTCCGGACAGCCCCAAGAGACCCAGTACTTC. It yields the protein CASSSGQPQETQYF.

This clone was recorded only once. The genes are TRBV6-6 and TRBJ2-1; TRBD2 matches 10 bases. CDR1 and CDR2 from the germline V gene are MNHNY and SVGAGI (reference sequence). CDR3 length: 16 residues. After removal of 0 bases from V and 4 bases from J, the junction contained 3 bases not matched to a gene. Written as DNA, the CDR3 is TGTGCCAGCAGTTACTCTACTAGCGGGATATACAATGAGCAGTTCTTC. It yields the protein CASSYSTSGIYNEQFF.

The V call is TRBV9, the J call TRBJ2-6, with 10 bases aligning to TRBD1. The germline V gene has CDR1 SGDLS and CDR2 YYNGEE. The CDR3 covers 16 residues. Trimming cost V 3 bases and J 4 bases; bases outside gene matches: 4. CDR3 sequence: CASSGQGAQGANVLTF. The CDR3 DNA reads as TGTGCCAGCAGCGGACAGGGGGCACAAGGGGCCAACGTCCTGACTTTC.

The rearrangement joins TRBV2 to TRBJ1-6; 7 nucleotides align to TRBD1. The J segment lost 6 bases and the V segment lost 3 bases, leaving 5 bases of the junction unmatched. CDR1 is SNHLY and CDR2 is FYNNEI in the germline V gene. The CDR3 runs 15 residues. CDR3 nucleotides: TGTGCCAGCAGTGATCAGGGGGAGGGTAATTCACCCCTCCACTTT. Encoded protein: CASSDQGEGNSPLHF.

This chain uses TRBV9 with TRBJ2-3; D remains ambiguous. V lost 0 bases and J lost 6, with 14 bases in between. Germline-derived CDR1 and CDR2 are SGDLS and YYNGEE. This CDR3 has 15 residues. CDR3 amino acids: CASSVENSAIDTQYF. CDR3 sequence (DNA): TGTGCCAGCAGCGTAGAGAACTCCGCCATCGATACGCAGTATTTT. Using reference TRBV9 and TRBJ2-3 for the parts outside the CDR3, the full variable domain is DSGVTQTPKHLITATGQRVTLRCSPRSGDLSVYWYQQSLDQGLQFLIQYYNGEERAKGNILERFSAQQFPDLHSELNLSSLELGDSALYFCASSVENSAIDTQYFGPGTRLTVL.

This chain joins TRBV5-5 and TRBJ1-1; D is unresolved. The CDR3 spans 14 residues. V was trimmed by 0 bases and J by 1 base, leaving 7 bases between them. Germline V gene lookup returns CDR1 SGHKS and CDR2 YYEKEE (reference sequence). As DNA, the CDR3 is TGTGCCAGCAGCTTGGTGGGCAGGAACACTGAAGCTTTCTTT. It encodes CASSLVGRNTEAFF. Filled out from reference TRBV5-5 and TRBJ1-1, the complete variable domain reads DAGVTQSPTHLIKTRGQQVTLRCSPISGHKSVSWYQQVLGQGPQFIFQYYEKEERGRGNFPDRFSARQFPNYSSELNVNALLLGDSALYLCASSLVGRNTEAFFGQGTRLTVV.

V and J are TRBV5-1 and TRBJ2-7; TRBD2 is a possible D gene (6 bases). Germline V CDR1 and CDR2: SGHRS, YFSETQ. V dropped 2 bases and J dropped 2 bases, with 20 bases sitting between them. CDR3 size: 17 residues. DNA of the CDR3: TGCGCCAGCAGCTTAACTTTGTCCGGGAGAATGACCTACGAGCAGTACTTC. Translating gives CASSLTLSGRMTYEQYF.

The chain combines TRBV7-9 with TRBJ1-1, with 8 bases identical to TRBD1. CDR1 is SEHNR and CDR2 is FQNEAQ in the germline V gene (reference sequence). The CDR3 is 14 residues long. V was pared by 5 bases and J by 4 bases, with 6 bases of the junction left unmatched. This CDR3 reads CASSAQGASTEAFF. CDR3 sequence (DNA): TGTGCCAGCAGCGCTCAGGGGGCGTCCACTGAAGCTTTCTTT.